Listed here is a single T cell receptor beta chain. This sample was included in a study of blood T cell repertoires in COVID-19. The germline CDR1 and CDR2 sequences are MNHEY and SVGEGT. With V trimmed by 4 bases and J by 1 base, 5 bases remained unmatched. The CDR3 consists of 15 residues. Per the original data handling: Amplification of reference gene primers provided the estimated nucleated cell counts. The assay was immunoSEQ multiplex PCR, and TCRdb's table has in-frame clones only and misses some. V and J calls plus clone size are reproduced from that table; the DNA served to infer D and trimming. The profile shows about 250,000 clones, roughly 82% of them singletons.

Sequencing was carried out using peripheral blood. This chain uses TRBV6-2 or TRBV6-3 with TRBJ2-7; TRBD1 matches at 9 bases. This TCR was sampled from a woman aged 80 or over with COVID-19, enrolled during active disease. The chain's CDR3 is CASSWGQGKSYEQYV. The CDR3 region has the DNA TGTGCCAGCAGTTGGGGACAGGGCAAATCCTACGAGCAGTACGTC.